This record concerns one T cell receptor beta chain sequence. Its target is not known. Germline CDR1 is MDHEN and CDR2 is SYDVKM. The CDR3 is 16 residues long. Beta-chain TCR cDNA was generated via 5'RACE template switching with UMIs. TCRdb reprocessed the 5' RACE reads, keeping one entry per CDR3 protein, no DNA. This sample's clone table lists some 190,000 distinct CDR3 sequences. The data were obtained in a study of T cells expressing NK-cell markers. Study background: One of eight sequenced donors was HCMV-seronegative; the other seven were seropositive. Study-wide points: Several of the donors also had these clonotypes leading their CD3+CD56-NKG2C+ fraction. Questions lingered over whether expanded NKG2C+ T cell clones were HCMV-specific.

The source of this sequence is a man aged 18 to 70 in good health. The specimen was blood T cells: a sorted CD56 or NKG2C T cell subset, CD4+ or CD8+ T cells, or bulk PBMC T cells (not recorded which). The chain has TRBV28 and TRBJ2-2; TCRdb returns TRBD1, unconfirmable since there is no DNA. CDR3 sequence: CASSSRDRGPPGELFF.